These T cell receptor beta chains were read from a single sample in a study of T cell responses to AZD1222 COVID-19 vaccine. Clones were sequenced by immunoSEQ multiplex PCR, and TCRdb holds only the in-frame ones, with some missing. The table lists about 100,000 clones, 70% to 90% of them singletons. The sample was peripheral blood, taken 28 days after the second AZD1222 dose. These receptors originate from an adult who received the AZD1222 COVID-19 vaccine. Each CDR3 is given without its conserved first and last residue. The size entry is marked missing in some rows and otherwise reads once, few, many or a size class.

clone_size v_call cdr3_aa
. TRBV30 AWSIQGPLH
. TRBV19 ASSITGGNEQY
. TRBV28 ASSFFYGYT
. TRBV4-2 ASSPRDRFSYNSPLH
few TRBV7-9 ASSLVGRVAF
. TRBV27 ASRYRSPYEQY
. TRBV4-1 ASSQVAGSTDTQY
few TRBV5-6 ASSPGGNTEAF
. TRBV23-1 ASSQSIGASGRAFFTYEQY
. TRBV9 ASSVAPLGTGVSGNTIY
. TRBV29-1 SVVLGTEAF
. TRBV19 ASSAWSPTSTDTQY
. TRBV19 ASSVHLGGPSNQPQH
. TRBV6-5 ASSYPRTGASYEQY
. TRBV10-3 AIRSDWETGELF
. TRBV7-9 ASSFREATNEKLF
. TRBV6-5 ASRDSGVTNEKLF
. TRBV14 ASSQNGFYGYT
. TRBV4-2 ASSPLGTTVVGDTQY
few TRBV9 ASSVEWFRGIGYEQY
. TRBV24-1 ATSDPTGNYEQY
. TRBV7-2 ASSLYGTSGSSYEQY
. TRBV9 ASSVDLEEGDTDTQY
. TRBV3-1/TRBV3-2 ASSPDLYGYT
. TRBV28 ASSGVNYGYT
. TRBV7-8 ASSARRGTSAQLAESNEQF
. TRBV15 ATSRGTSGSTDTQY
. TRBV9 ASSVAPGGIYGYT
. TRBV9 ASSRGRTDTQY
. TRBV25-1 ASSGTSGSHYEQY
. TRBV5-4 ASSLTSGRATHEQY
. TRBV3-1/TRBV3-2 ASSQTTLDRVDGYT
once TRBV5-1 ASSAGLTGHTYNEQF
. TRBV4-1 ASSQDLRDGQETQY
. TRBV28 ASRQSNQPQH
. TRBV28 ASSFPGTGTYEQY
few TRBV7-7 ASSSGTSGREEETQY
. TRBV5-1 ASNSRDTDTQY
once TRBV14 ASSSVLGRETSYNEQF
. TRBV10-3 AIRDPGQNTEAF
. TRBV13 ASSRDSMNSPLH
. TRBV6-5 ASSSEGFLTYEQY
. TRBV19 ASGASGSADTQY
. TRBV7-2 ASSLAQGNTIY
. TRBV6-1 ASSEVFGVSGYT
. TRBV4-2 ASSQDFGLGREGYT
. TRBV10-3 AISSGQGITYEQY
. TRBV6-2/TRBV6-3 ASSQRETVVQETQY
once TRBV10-3 AIRAGVGDTQY
. TRBV5-6 ASSFGSSYNSPLH